This entry concerns a single T cell receptor (beta chain). Its antigen is still unknown. Random hexamers served to reverse transcribe about 0.45 to 1 ug RNA. The CDR3 of TCR beta was amplified by immunoSEQ multiplex PCR across 54 Vbeta and 13 Jbeta. From the immunoSEQ multiplex PCR reads, TCRdb called clonotypes with MiXCR, one entry per CDR3 protein. The top ten hold under 1% of the sample, which has over 80,000 distinct CDR3 sequences, 94% seen once. This sample was included in a study of CD8 T cells in Susac syndrome. Germline trimming cut 5 bases from V and 4 bases from J; bases unmatched to any gene: 12. This CDR3 spans 17 amino acids. Per germline, CDR1 SGHAT and CDR2 FQNNGV. Overall study results and limits: The greatest CD8+ clonal expansion in Susac occurred in TEMRA cells and in active patients. In total CD8+ repertoires, more than 15 Susac-specific public clones were found, and CD8+ TEMRA repertoires had five.

This clonotype originated in a human donor with Susac syndrome. This chain joins TRBV11-2 and TRBJ2-3; 10 positions match TRBD2. Sequenced material: CD8+ T cells from PBMCs. CDR3 sequence: CASSDTKREGWADTQYF. The CDR3, as DNA: TGTGCCAGCAGCGATACTAAGCGGGAGGGCTGGGCAGATACGCAGTATTTT.